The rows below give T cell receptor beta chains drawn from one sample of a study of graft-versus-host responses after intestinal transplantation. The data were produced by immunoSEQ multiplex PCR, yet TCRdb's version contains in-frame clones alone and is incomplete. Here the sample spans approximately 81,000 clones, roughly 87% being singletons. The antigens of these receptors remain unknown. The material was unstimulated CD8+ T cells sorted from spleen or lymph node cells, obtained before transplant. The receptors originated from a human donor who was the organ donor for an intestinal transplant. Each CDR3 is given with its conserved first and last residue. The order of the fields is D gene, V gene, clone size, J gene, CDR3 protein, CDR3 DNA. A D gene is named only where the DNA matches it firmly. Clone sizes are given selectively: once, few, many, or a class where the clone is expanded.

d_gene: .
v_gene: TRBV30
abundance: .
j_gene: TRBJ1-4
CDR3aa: CAWSVESGGEKLFF
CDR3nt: TGTGCCTGGAGTGTAGAGTCAGGAGGGGAAAAACTGTTTTTT

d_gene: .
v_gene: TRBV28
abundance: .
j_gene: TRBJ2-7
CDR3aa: CASRPPGAYEQYF
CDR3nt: TGTGCCAGTCGGCCCCCGGGGGCCTACGAGCAGTACTTC

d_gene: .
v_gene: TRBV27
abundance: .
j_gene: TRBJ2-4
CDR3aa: CASSPIGVAKNIQYF
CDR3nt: TGTGCCAGCAGCCCGATTGGGGTAGCCAAAAACATTCAGTACTTC

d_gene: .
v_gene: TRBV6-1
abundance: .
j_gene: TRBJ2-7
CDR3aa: CASSEGWGTDHYEQYF
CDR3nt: TGTGCCAGCAGTGAAGGATGGGGGACTGACCACTACGAGCAGTACTTC

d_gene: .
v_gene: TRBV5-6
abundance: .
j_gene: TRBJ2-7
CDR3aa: CASSLLGVGYEQYF
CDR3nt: TGTGCCAGCAGCTTGCTGGGTGTGGGATACGAGCAGTACTTC

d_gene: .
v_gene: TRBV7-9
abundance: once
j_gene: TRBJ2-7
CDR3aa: CASSTGLLSEQYF
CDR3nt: TGTGCCAGCAGCACAGGACTCCTCTCCGAGCAGTACTTC

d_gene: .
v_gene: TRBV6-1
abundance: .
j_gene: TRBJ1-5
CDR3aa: CASTGGYNQPQHF
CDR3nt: TGTGCCAGCACAGGCGGATACAATCAGCCCCAGCATTTT

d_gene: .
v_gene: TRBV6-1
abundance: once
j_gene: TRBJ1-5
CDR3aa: CASSEKDFSGSPQHF
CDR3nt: TGTGCCAGCAGTGAAAAGGATTTTTCGGGGTCTCCCCAGCATTTT

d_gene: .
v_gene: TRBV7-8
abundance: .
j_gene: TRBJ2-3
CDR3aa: CASSLAGGTQYF
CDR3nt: TGTGCCAGCAGCTTAGCCGGGGGCACGCAGTATTTT

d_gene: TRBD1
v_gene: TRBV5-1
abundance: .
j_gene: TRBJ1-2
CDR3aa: CASSPGQVYGYTF
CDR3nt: TGCGCCAGCAGCCCAGGACAGGTCTATGGCTACACCTTC

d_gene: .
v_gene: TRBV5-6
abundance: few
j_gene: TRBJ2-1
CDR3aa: CASSLASNIPYNEQFF
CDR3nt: TGTGCCAGCAGCTTGGCATCGAACATTCCCTACAATGAGCAGTTCTTC

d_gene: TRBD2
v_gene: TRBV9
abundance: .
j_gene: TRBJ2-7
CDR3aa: CASSPSGGAYEQYF
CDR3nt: TGTGCCAGCAGCCCGAGCGGGGGGGCCTACGAGCAGTACTTC

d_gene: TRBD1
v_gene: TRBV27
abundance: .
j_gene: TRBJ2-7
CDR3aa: CASRITGTGVGEQYF
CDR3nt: TGTGCCAGCAGGATCACCGGGACAGGGGTGGGAGAGCAGTACTTC

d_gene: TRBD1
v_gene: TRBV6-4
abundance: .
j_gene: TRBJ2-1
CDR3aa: CASSGQGASNEQFF
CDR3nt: TGTGCCAGCAGTGGACAGGGGGCGTCCAATGAGCAGTTCTTC

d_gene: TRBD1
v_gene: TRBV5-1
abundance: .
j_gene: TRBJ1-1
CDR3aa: CASSSGQGLMNTEAFF
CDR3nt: TGCGCCAGCAGCTCAGGACAGGGCCTCATGAACACTGAAGCTTTCTTT

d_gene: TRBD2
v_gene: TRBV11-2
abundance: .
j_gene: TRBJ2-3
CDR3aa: CASSLDRLAGITDTQYF
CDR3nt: TGTGCCAGCAGCTTAGATCGACTAGCGGGAATCACAGATACGCAGTATTTT

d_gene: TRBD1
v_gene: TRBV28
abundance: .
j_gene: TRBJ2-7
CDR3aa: CASSHRGSYEQYF
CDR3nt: TGTGCCAGCAGCCACAGGGGATCCTACGAGCAGTACTTC

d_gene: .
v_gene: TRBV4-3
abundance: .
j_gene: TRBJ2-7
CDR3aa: CASSQEGPTYEQYF
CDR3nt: TGCGCCAGCAGCCAAGAGGGGCCCACCTACGAGCAGTACTTC

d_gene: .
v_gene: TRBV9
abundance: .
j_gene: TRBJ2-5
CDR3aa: CASSVGGANQETQYF
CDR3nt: TGTGCCAGCAGCGTCGGAGGGGCAAATCAAGAGACCCAGTACTTC

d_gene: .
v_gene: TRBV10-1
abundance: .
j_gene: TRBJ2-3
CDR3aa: CASSAPGSDTQYF
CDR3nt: TGCGCCAGCAGTGCACCGGGGTCAGATACGCAGTATTTT

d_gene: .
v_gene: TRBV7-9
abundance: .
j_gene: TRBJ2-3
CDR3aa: CASSPGSYTDTQYF
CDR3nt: TGTGCCAGCAGCCCTGGGTCTTACACAGATACGCAGTATTTT

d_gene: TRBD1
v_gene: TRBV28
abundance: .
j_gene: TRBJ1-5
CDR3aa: CASSLVQGSNQPQHF
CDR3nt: TGTGCCAGCAGTTTAGTACAGGGGAGCAATCAGCCCCAGCATTTT

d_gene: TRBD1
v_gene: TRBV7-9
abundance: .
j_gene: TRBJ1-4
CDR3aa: CASSSLPGQNEKLFF
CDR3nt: TGTGCCAGCAGCTCTCTACCGGGACAGAATGAAAAACTGTTTTTT

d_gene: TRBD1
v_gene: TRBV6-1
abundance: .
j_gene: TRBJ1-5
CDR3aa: CASHRGQGNQPQHF
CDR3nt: TGTGCCAGTCACAGGGGTCAGGGCAATCAGCCCCAGCATTTT

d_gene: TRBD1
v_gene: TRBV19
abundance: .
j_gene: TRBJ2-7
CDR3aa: CASSASRGNYEQYF
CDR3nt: TGTGCCAGTAGTGCCTCCAGGGGGAACTACGAGCAGTACTTC

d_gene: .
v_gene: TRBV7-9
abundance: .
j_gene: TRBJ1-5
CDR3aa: CASSPGVYSNQPQHF
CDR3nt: TGTGCCAGCAGCCCGGGGGTGTATAGCAATCAGCCCCAGCATTTT

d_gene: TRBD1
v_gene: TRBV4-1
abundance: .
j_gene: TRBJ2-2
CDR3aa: CASSGQGSTGELFF
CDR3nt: TGCGCCAGCAGCGGACAGGGGAGCACCGGGGAGCTGTTTTTT

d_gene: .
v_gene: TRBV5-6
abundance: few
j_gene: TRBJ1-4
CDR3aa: CASSLGSGHAQFRLFF
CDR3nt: TGTGCCAGCAGCTTGGGATCGGGACACGCACAGTTTCGACTGTTTTTT

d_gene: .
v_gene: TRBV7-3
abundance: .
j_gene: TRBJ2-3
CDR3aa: CASSLSGGADTQYF
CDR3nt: TGTGCCAGCAGCTTAAGTGGGGGGGCGGATACGCAGTATTTT

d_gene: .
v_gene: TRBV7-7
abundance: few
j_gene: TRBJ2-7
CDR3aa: CASSLSPGYEQYF
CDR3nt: TGTGCCAGCAGCTTATCCCCAGGATACGAGCAGTACTTC

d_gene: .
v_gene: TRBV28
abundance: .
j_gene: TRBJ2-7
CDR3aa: CASSLCLGSSSYEQYF
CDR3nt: TGTGCCAGCAGTTTATGTCTAGGGTCGAGCTCCTACGAGCAGTACTTC

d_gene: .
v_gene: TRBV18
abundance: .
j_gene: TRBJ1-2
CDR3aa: CASSPVHLAGSHYGYTF
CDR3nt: TGTGCCAGCTCACCGGTCCATTTAGCCGGGAGCCACTATGGCTACACCTTC

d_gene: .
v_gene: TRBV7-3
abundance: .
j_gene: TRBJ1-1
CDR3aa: CASSPISEIGNTEAFF
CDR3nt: TGTGCCAGCAGCCCCATCTCCGAGATAGGGAACACTGAAGCTTTCTTT

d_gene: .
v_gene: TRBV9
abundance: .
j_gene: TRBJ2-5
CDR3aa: CASSGLDMAQETQYF
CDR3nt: TGTGCCAGCAGCGGATTGGATATGGCTCAAGAGACCCAGTACTTC

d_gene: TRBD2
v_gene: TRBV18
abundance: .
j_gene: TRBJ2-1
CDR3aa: CASSPRPGGGLSKYYNEQFF
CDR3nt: TGTGCCAGCTCACCCCGACCCGGGGGGGGGCTTAGTAAATACTACAATGAGCAGTTCTTC

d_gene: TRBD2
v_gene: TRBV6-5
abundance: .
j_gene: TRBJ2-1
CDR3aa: CASSLAGGPYNEQFF
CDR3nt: TGTGCCAGCAGTTTAGCGGGGGGGCCATACAATGAGCAGTTCTTC

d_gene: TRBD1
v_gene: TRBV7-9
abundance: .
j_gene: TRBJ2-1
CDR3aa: CASSLDGTAYNEQFF
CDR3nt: TGTGCCAGCAGCTTAGATGGGACAGCCTACAATGAGCAGTTCTTC

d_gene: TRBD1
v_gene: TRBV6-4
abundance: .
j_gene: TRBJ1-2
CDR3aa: CASSSGGASYGYTF
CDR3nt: TGTGCCAGCAGTTCAGGGGGCGCGAGCTATGGCTACACCTTC

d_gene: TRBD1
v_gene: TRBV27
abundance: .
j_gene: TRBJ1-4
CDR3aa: CASRTGTGGRGAWEKLFF
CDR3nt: TGTGCCAGCAGAACCGGGACAGGGGGCCGGGGGGCTTGGGAAAAACTGTTTTTT

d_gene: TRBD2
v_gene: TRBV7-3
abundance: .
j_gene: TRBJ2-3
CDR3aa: CASSTAGASTDTQYF
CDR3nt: TGTGCCAGCTCGACAGCGGGGGCTAGCACAGATACGCAGTATTTT

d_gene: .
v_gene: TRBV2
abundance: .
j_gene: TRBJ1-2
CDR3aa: CASLLFKRGDYGYTF
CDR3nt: TGTGCCAGCCTACTATTTAAGAGGGGAGACTATGGCTACACCTTC

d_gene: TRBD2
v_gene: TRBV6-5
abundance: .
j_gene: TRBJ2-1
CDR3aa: CASSLGGGSSYNEQFF
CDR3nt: TGTGCCAGCAGTTTGGGCGGGGGGAGCTCCTACAATGAGCAGTTCTTC

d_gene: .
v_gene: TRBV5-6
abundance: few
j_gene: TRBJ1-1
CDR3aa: CASSWGDAEAFF
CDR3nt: TGTGCCAGCAGCTGGGGCGACGCAGAAGCTTTCTTT

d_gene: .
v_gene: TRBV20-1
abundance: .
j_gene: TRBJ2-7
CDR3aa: CSVGGSYEQYF
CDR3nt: TGCAGTGTGGGGGGTTCCTACGAGCAGTACTTC

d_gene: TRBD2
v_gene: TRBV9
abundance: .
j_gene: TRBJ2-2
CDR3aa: CASSVVASGVPGELFF
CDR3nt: TGTGCCAGCAGCGTAGTAGCTAGCGGGGTCCCCGGGGAGCTGTTTTTT

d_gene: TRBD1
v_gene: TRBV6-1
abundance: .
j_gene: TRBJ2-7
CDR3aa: CASSDGGQGASYEQYF
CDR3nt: TGTGCCAGCAGTGATGGGGGACAGGGTGCGTCCTACGAGCAGTACTTC

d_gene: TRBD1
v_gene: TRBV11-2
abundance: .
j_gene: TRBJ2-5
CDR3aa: CASSWEQGLIQETQYF
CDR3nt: TGTGCCAGCAGCTGGGAACAGGGGCTCATACAAGAGACCCAGTACTTC

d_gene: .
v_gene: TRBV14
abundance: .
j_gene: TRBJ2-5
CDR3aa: CASSQGPRGQETQYF
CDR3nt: TGTGCCAGCAGCCAAGGTCCCAGGGGCCAAGAGACCCAGTACTTC

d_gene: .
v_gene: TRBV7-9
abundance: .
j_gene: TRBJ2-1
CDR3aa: CASSLVQVNEQFF
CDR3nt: TGTGCCAGCAGCTTAGTGCAGGTAAATGAGCAGTTCTTC

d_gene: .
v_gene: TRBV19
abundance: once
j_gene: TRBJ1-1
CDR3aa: CASSWEGLNTEAFF
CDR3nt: TGTGCCAGTAGTTGGGAGGGATTGAACACTGAAGCTTTCTTT

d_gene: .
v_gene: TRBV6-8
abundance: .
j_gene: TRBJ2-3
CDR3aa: CATTWYAVLPPDTQYF
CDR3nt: TGTGCCACCACCTGGTATGCGGTACTCCCGCCGGATACGCAGTATTTT

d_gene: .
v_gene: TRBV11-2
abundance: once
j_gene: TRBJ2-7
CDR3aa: CASSGGPTSYEQYF
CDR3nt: TGTGCCAGCAGCGGGGGCCCCACAAGCTACGAGCAGTACTTC

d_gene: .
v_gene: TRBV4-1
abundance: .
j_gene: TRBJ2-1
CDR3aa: CASSHGLGEDEQFF
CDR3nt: TGCGCCAGCAGCCACGGGTTGGGCGAGGATGAGCAGTTCTTC

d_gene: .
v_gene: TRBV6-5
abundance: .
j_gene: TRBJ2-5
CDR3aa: CASTNRVVGETQYF
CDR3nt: TGTGCCAGCACTAACAGGGTGGTCGGGGAGACCCAGTACTTC

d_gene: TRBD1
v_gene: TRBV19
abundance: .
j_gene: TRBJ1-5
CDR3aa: CASSIGAGGSYSNQPQHF
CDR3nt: TGTGCCAGTAGTATTGGGGCAGGGGGGTCCTATAGCAATCAGCCCCAGCATTTT